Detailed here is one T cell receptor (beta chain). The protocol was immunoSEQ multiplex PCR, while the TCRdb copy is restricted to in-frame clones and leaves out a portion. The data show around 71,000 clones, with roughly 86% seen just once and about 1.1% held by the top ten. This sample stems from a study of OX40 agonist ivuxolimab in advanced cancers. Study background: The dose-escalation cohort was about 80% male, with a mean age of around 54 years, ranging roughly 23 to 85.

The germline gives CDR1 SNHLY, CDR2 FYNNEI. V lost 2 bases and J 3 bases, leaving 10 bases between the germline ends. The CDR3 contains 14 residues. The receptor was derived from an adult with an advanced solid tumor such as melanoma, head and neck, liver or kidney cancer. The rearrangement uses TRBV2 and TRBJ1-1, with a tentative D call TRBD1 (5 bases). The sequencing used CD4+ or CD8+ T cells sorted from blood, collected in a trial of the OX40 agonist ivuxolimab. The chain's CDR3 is CASSETRRDTEAFF. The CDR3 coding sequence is TGTGCCAGCAGTGAAACCCGCAGGGACACTGAAGCTTTCTTT.